One sample yielded the 22 T cell receptor beta chains listed below, sequenced in a study of blood T cell repertoires in COVID-19. TCRdb keeps only in-frame clones here, not all; method: immunoSEQ multiplex PCR. Here the sample spans some 180,000 clones, 80% to 85% being singletons. Sequencing was done on a sample of peripheral blood. The source of these receptors is a man aged 70-80 years with active or convalescent COVID-19.

The chain combines TRBV10-3 with TRBJ1-2; TRBD1 is a possible D gene (5 bases). The V and J ends lost 2 bases and 3 bases respectively, with 7 bases between them. The germline CDR1 and CDR2 sequences are ENHRY and SYGVKD. The CDR3 runs 13 residues. This CDR3 is CAISEEQDYGYTF. CDR3 nucleotides: TGTGCCATCAGTGAGGAACAGGACTATGGCTACACCTTC.

V is TRBV3-1 (or the pseudogene TRBV3-2) and J is TRBJ1-4; 8 bases are a match to TRBD1. Germline CDR1 reads LGHDT; CDR2 reads YNNKEL (reference sequence). The V segment lost 7 bases and the J segment 6 bases; nucleotides outside the gene matches: 10. The CDR3 is made up of 15 amino acids. The DNA of the CDR3 is TGTGCCAGCACCCAGGGGGCAGGGGGTTATGAAAAACTGTTTTTT. Residues: CASTQGAGGYEKLFF.

The rearrangement uses TRBV5-5 and TRBJ2-1; 7 nucleotides agree with TRBD1. With 2 bases clipped from V and 3 bases from J, the junction kept 5 bases outside the gene matches. Germline CDR1 is SGHKS and CDR2 is YYEKEE (reference sequence). The CDR3 sequence is 15 residues long. CDR3 in DNA: TGTGCCAGCAGCTTATCCGGGGACAGCTACAATGAGCAGTTCTTC. Translated: CASSLSGDSYNEQFF.

The chain joins TRBV5-4 to TRBJ2-3; D uncertain. V was trimmed by 1 base and J by 0 bases, leaving 9 bases between them. CDR1 SGHNT and CDR2 YYREEE come from the germline V gene (reference sequence). There are 15 residues in the CDR3. The CDR3 DNA sequence: TGTGCCAGCAGCTTGACGGAGCCTAGCACAGATACGCAGTATTTT. Protein sequence: CASSLTEPSTDTQYF.

The V gene is TRBV6-5, the J gene TRBJ2-7, with TRBD1 matching over 10 bases. The CDR3 extends over 13 amino acids. From germline, CDR1 is MNHEY and CDR2 SVGAGI. J gave up 2 bases and V 11 bases, and 6 bases lay outside the gene matches. CDR3 sequence (DNA): TGTGCCGTCGAGGGGACAGGGGCCTACGAGCAGTACTTC. It is translated as CAVEGTGAYEQYF.

In its sample, this clone was seen many times. The V call is TRBV28, the J call TRBJ2-2; D is possibly TRBD2 (6 bases). Germline loops: CDR1 MDHEN, CDR2 SYDVKM. This CDR3 spans 15 amino acids. V dropped 5 bases and J dropped 0 bases, with 10 bases sitting between them. CDR3 DNA sequence: TGTGCCAGCAGTATTAGCGGAACGAACACCGGGGAGCTGTTTTTT. It is translated as CASSISGTNTGELFF.

This clone came up a few times. This chain joins TRBV9 and TRBJ1-1, with D possibly TRBD1 on 5 matching bases. The V gene's germline CDR1 is SGDLS and CDR2 YYNGEE. The V gene lost 0 bases and the J gene lost 3 bases, with 6 bases spanning the gap. The CDR3 length is 13 residues. As DNA, the CDR3 is TGTGCCAGCAGCGTAGAAGGGGACACTGAAGCTTTCTTT. This encodes CASSVEGDTEAFF.

The CDR3 is CASSVAYASGGRNIQYF. In DNA form, the CDR3 reads TGCGCCAGCAGCGTGGCTTACGCCTCAGGGGGGCGAAACATTCAGTACTTC. V and J are TRBV5-1 and TRBJ2-4; TRBD1 might be the D (7 bases). With 4 bases removed from V and 6 bases from J, the gap between germline ends came to 23 bases. CDR1 SGHRS and CDR2 YFSETQ come from the germline V gene. The CDR3 length is 17 residues.

V is TRBV18 and J is TRBJ2-5, with D possibly TRBD2 on 5 matching bases. Trimming removed 3 bases at V and 5 bases at J, with 13 bases between. Per germline, CDR1 KGHSH and CDR2 LQKENI. The length of the CDR3 is 14 residues. The CDR3 loop is CASSPELVGETQYF. As DNA, the CDR3 is TGTGCCAGCTCACCGGAACTAGTAGGGGAGACCCAGTACTTC. Variable domain in full (rest from reference TRBV18 and TRBJ2-5): NAGVMQNPRHLVRRRGQEARLRCSPMKGHSHVYWYRQLPEEGLKFMVYLQKENIIDESGMPKERFSAEFPKEGPSILRIQQVVRGDSAAYFCASSPELVGETQYFGPGTRLLVL.

The rearrangement joins TRBV7-6 to TRBJ2-3, with 12 bases matching TRBD2. The J segment lost 5 bases and the V segment lost 2 bases, leaving 5 bases of the junction unmatched. This CDR3 spans 16 amino acids. Per germline, CDR1 SGHVS and CDR2 FNYEAQ. In DNA, the CDR3 is TGTGCCAGCAGCTTACGGGTGACTAGCGGGAGAGATACGCAGTATTTT. This sequence encodes CASSLRVTSGRDTQYF. Drawing the rest from reference TRBV7-6 and TRBJ2-3, the complete variable domain is GAGVSQSPRYKVTKRGQDVALRCDPISGHVSLYWYRQALGQGPEFLTYFNYEAQQDKSGLPNDRFSAERPEGSISTLTIQRTEQRDSAMYRCASSLRVTSGRDTQYFGPGTRLTVL.

This sequence joins TRBV5-5 and TRBJ2-3; the match to TRBD2 covers 11 bases. This CDR3 is 16 amino acids long. Germline CDR1 reads SGHKS; CDR2 reads YYEKEE (reference sequence). The V segment lost 4 bases and the J segment 0 bases; nucleotides outside the gene matches: 4. The CDR3 sequence is CASSRGLAESTDTQYF. CDR3 coding DNA: TGTGCCAGCAGCCGGGGACTAGCGGAGAGCACAGATACGCAGTATTTT.

This sequence joins TRBV10-1 and TRBJ2-1; TRBD2 agrees at 9 bases. This CDR3 is built from 15 residues. After removal of 2 bases from V and 6 bases from J, the junction contained 5 bases not matched to a gene. The germline V gene has CDR1 WNHNN and CDR2 SYGVQD (reference sequence). CDR3 sequence reads: CASSEGRGGPNEQFF. CDR3 coding DNA: TGCGCCAGCAGTGAGGGGCGGGGGGGCCCCAATGAGCAGTTCTTC.

This clone has a single count. This chain joins TRBV7-3 and TRBJ2-2, with 9 bases fitting TRBD1. V lost 1 base and J lost 4; bases outside the gene matches: 4. The CDR3 sequence is 16 residues long. Germline V gene sequence: CDR1 SGHTA, CDR2 FQGTGA. CDR3 region: CASSLRGQGVTGELFF. In DNA form, the CDR3 reads TGTGCCAGCAGCTTAAGGGGACAGGGCGTCACCGGGGAGCTGTTTTTT.

The rearrangement joins TRBV5-1 to TRBJ1-4; possibly TRBD1 for D (5 bases). Germline values: CDR1 SGHRS, CDR2 YFSETQ. Trimming pared 5 bases from V and 3 bases from J, leaving 11 bases between. This CDR3 region has 14 residues. Here the CDR3 reads CASRRDSSNEKLFF. CDR3 in DNA: TGCGCCAGCAGGAGGGACTCCTCTAATGAAAAACTGTTTTTT.

The rearrangement links TRBV18 to TRBJ1-4; 9 bases align to TRBD1. Trimming took 6 bases from V and 5 from J; bases not matched to a gene: 7. The germline V gene encodes CDR1 KGHSH and CDR2 LQKENI. CDR3 length: 15 amino acids. The CDR3 DNA reads as TGTGCCAGCTCCCGCCCTGGGACAGGGAATGAAAAACTGTTTTTT. It is translated as CASSRPGTGNEKLFF.

This rearrangement joins TRBV15 to TRBJ2-6; TRBD1 aligns across 7 bases. CDR1 and CDR2 (germline): LNHNV, YYDKDF (reference sequence). J was trimmed by 0 bases and V by 4 bases; bases with no gene match: 9. The CDR3 is 18 amino acids. CDR3 sequence: CATSKRGPGDSGANVLTF. As DNA, the CDR3 is TGTGCCACCAGCAAGAGGGGGCCAGGGGACTCTGGGGCCAACGTCCTGACTTTC.

The J gene is TRBJ2-7, the V gene TRBV27; TRBD2 matches 7 bases. Germline values: CDR1 MNHEY, CDR2 SMNVEV (reference sequence). The V and J ends lost 6 bases and 2 bases, in that order; junction bases with no gene match: 10. This CDR3 is built from 15 residues. CDR3 sequence (DNA): TGTGCCAGCAGAAGGTCGCGGGAGTACCCCTACGAGCAGTACTTC. Protein product: CASRRSREYPYEQYF.

The chain is built from TRBV30 and TRBJ2-6; D unresolved. V was trimmed by 2 bases and J by 0 bases, leaving 8 bases between them. Germline-derived CDR1 and CDR2 are GTSNPN and SVGIG (reference sequence). The CDR3 loop spans 15 amino acids. The CDR3 DNA reads as TGTGCCTGGAGTCCCTCGGGCTCTGGGGCCAACGTCCTGACTTTC. It is translated as CAWSPSGSGANVLTF.

This chain connects TRBV4-3 to TRBJ2-2; TRBD1 agrees at 9 bases. This CDR3 is built from 18 residues. The ends lost 3 bases at V and 7 bases at J; junction bases unmatched: 15. Per germline, CDR1 LGHNA and CDR2 YSLEER. The CDR3 loop is CASSHLHAGTGYDGELFF. CDR3 in DNA: TGCGCCAGCAGCCACCTCCATGCCGGGACAGGGTATGACGGGGAGCTGTTTTTT.

V gene TRBV30 combines with J gene TRBJ2-7; TRBD2 is a possible D gene (5 bases). V lost 0 bases to trimming and J lost 2 bases, with 14 bases between them. CDR3 length equals 15 residues. From germline, CDR1 is GTSNPN and CDR2 SVGIG (reference sequence). DNA of the CDR3: TGTGCCTGGAGTGTACTGAGGGCGAAACCCTACGAGCAGTACTTC. Protein sequence: CAWSVLRAKPYEQYF.

V usage is TRBV7-8 and J usage is TRBJ1-5; no definite D call. The germline CDR1 and CDR2 sequences are SGHVS and FQNEAQ. Trimming shortened V by 4 bases and J by 5 bases, and 15 bases separated the two germline ends. The CDR3 consists of 15 residues. The CDR3 loop is CASSSKSIGDQPQHF. In nucleotides, the CDR3 is TGTGCCAGCAGCTCTAAGAGTATCGGGGATCAGCCCCAGCATTTT. The variable domain in full, completed from reference TRBV7-8 and TRBJ1-5, reads GAGVSQSPRYKVAKRGQDVALRCDPISGHVSLFWYQQALGQGPEFLTYFQNEAQLDKSGLPSDRFFAERPEGSVSTLKIQRTQQEDSAVYLCASSSKSIGDQPQHFGDGTRLSIL.

The chain's CDR3 is CASSLAPVGGALWAYEQYF. The CDR3 nucleotides read TGTGCCAGCAGCTTAGCGCCGGTCGGTGGGGCTCTCTGGGCCTACGAGCAGTACTTC. The chain joins TRBV7-2 to TRBJ2-7, with D possibly being TRBD1 (5 bases). CDR3 length: 19 amino acids. Germline V lookup: CDR1 SGHTA, CDR2 FQGNSA. Trimming removed 0 bases at V and 2 bases at J, with 23 bases between.